This T cell receptor beta chain was sequenced for a study of control samples from healthy donors and cancer patients. The repertoire was sequenced with immunoSEQ multiplex PCR; TCRdb's copy has only in-frame clones and lacks some. The top ten clones hold about 3.8% of a sample with over 25,000 clones, about 85% of them seen once. The TCR comes from a female donor with melanoma. The specimen was formalin-fixed, paraffin-embedded tissue.

The chain's CDR3 is CASSSDRLEYEKLFF. DNA for the CDR3: TGTGCCAGCAGCTCTGACAGGTTGGAGTATGAAAAACTGTTTTTT. This chain connects TRBV7-9 to TRBJ1-4; maybe TRBD1 (6 bases). The CDR3 loop spans 15 amino acids. The V end was cut by 4 bases, the J end by 6 bases, with 15 bases between. Germline V gives CDR1 SEHNR, CDR2 FQNEAQ (reference sequence).